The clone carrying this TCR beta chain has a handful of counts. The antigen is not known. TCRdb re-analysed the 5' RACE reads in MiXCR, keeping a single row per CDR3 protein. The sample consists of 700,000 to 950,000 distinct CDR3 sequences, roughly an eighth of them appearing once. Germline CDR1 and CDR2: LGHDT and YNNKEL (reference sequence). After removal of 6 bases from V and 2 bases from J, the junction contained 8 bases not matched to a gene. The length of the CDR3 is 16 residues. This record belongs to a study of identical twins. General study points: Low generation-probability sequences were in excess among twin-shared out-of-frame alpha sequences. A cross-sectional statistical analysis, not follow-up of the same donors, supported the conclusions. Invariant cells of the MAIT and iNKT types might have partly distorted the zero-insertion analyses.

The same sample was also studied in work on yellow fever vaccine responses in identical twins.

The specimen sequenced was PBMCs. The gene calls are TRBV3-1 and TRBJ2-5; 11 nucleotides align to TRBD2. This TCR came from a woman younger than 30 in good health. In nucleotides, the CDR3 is TGTGCCAGCAGGAATCCGGGACTAGCGGCACAAGAGACCCAGTACTTC. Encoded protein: CASRNPGLAAQETQYF.